Below are 32 T cell receptor beta chains sequenced from a single sample in a study of T cell changes during pregnancy in multiple sclerosis. Profiling relied on immunoSEQ multiplex PCR, and the TCRdb table lists in-frame clones only, not all of them. The data hold tens of thousands of clones, with approximately 92% observed a single time. The sample was peripheral blood, taken after pregnancy. All receptors come from a female donor with multiple sclerosis, enrolled in a pregnancy study.

The chain employs TRBV4-3 and TRBJ1-4; D may be TRBD1 (5 bases). Germline V gives CDR1 LGHNA, CDR2 YSLEER. The CDR3 is made up of 18 amino acids. V was trimmed by 1 base and J by 4 bases, leaving 19 bases between them. This CDR3 reads CASSQVAGREKFNEKLFF. For the CDR3, the DNA is TGCGCCAGCAGCCAAGTAGCCGGCAGGGAAAAATTTAATGAAAAACTGTTTTTT.

The J gene is TRBJ1-1, the V gene TRBV19; 7 bases agree with TRBD1. Trimming removed 3 bases from V and 3 bases from J; junction bases left unmatched: 10. Germline-derived CDR1 and CDR2 are LNHDA and SQIVND (reference sequence). The CDR3 runs 16 residues. CDR3 coding DNA: TGTGCCAGTAGTATGGGACAGCCTGGAGGGCACACTGAAGCTTTCTTT. Encoded protein: CASSMGQPGGHTEAFF.

This chain links TRBV9 with TRBJ2-7; D ambiguous. Germline V gene lookup returns CDR1 SGDLS and CDR2 YYNGEE. Between the trimmed V and J ends, which lost 0 bases and 3 bases, there was a span of 7 bases. This CDR3 has 13 amino acids. For the CDR3, the DNA is TGTGCCAGCAGCGTAGCTTTCGGCTACGAGCAGTACTTC. Protein product: CASSVAFGYEQYF. The full variable domain, its missing parts supplied by reference TRBV9 and TRBJ2-7, is DSGVTQTPKHLITATGQRVTLRCSPRSGDLSVYWYQQSLDQGLQFLIQYYNGEERAKGNILERFSAQQFPDLHSELNLSSLELGDSALYFCASSVAFGYEQYFGPGTRLTVT.

The rearrangement joins TRBV19 to TRBJ1-1; 9 positions agree with TRBD1. The CDR3 totals 14 residues. Germline V lookup: CDR1 LNHDA, CDR2 SQIVND (reference sequence). V lost 4 bases to trimming and J lost 3 bases; unmatched junction nucleotides: 3. DNA for the CDR3: TGTGCCAGTAGTAGGGACAGGGTGGACACTGAAGCTTTCTTT. Translation: CASSRDRVDTEAFF. Combining the CDR3 with reference TRBV19 and TRBJ1-1 gives the whole variable domain DGGITQSPKYLFRKEGQNVTLSCEQNLNHDAMYWYRQDPGQGLRLIYYSQIVNDFQKGDIAEGYSVSREKKESFPLTVTSAQKNPTAFYLCASSRDRVDTEAFFGQGTRLTVV.

This sequence joins TRBV4-1 and TRBJ2-7, with a tentative D call TRBD2 (6 bases). Germline V lookup: CDR1 MGHRA, CDR2 YSYEKL. CDR3 length: 14 residues. Trimming took 1 base from V and 7 from J, leaving 14 bases between them. The DNA for the CDR3 is TGCGCCAGCAGCCAAGTCGGAGGGAGAGGAGAGCAGTACTTC. This sequence encodes CASSQVGGRGEQYF.

CDR3 sequence reads: CAWNRGEKLFF. CDR3 sequence (DNA): TGTGCCTGGAATAGGGGTGAAAAACTGTTTTTT. The V gene is TRBV30, the J gene TRBJ1-4, with D perhaps TRBD1 (5 bases). Germline V gene lookup returns CDR1 GTSNPN and CDR2 SVGIG (reference sequence). The V gene lost 4 bases and the J gene lost 7 bases, with 7 bases spanning the gap. This CDR3 is built from 11 residues.

The genes are TRBV6-5 and TRBJ1-2, with TRBD1 matching over 8 bases. Germline trimming cut 6 bases from V and 1 base from J; bases unmatched to any gene: 4. Germline V gene sequence: CDR1 MNHEY, CDR2 SVGAGI. The CDR3 is 14 residues long. The CDR3 nucleotides read TGTGCCAGCAGCAACAGGGGGATTAACTATGGCTACACCTTC. Its protein product is CASSNRGINYGYTF.

This clone was found a few times. The chain carries TRBV25-1 and TRBJ2-2, with TRBD1 matching over 9 bases. Trimming took 8 bases from V and 6 from J; bases not matched to a gene: 4. Germline CDR1 is MGHDK and CDR2 is SYGVNS. The CDR3 runs to 13 residues. CDR3 nucleotide sequence: TGTGCCAGCTACGGACAGGGGCCCGGGGAGCTGTTTTTT. This encodes CASYGQGPGELFF. Drawing the rest from reference TRBV25-1 and TRBJ2-2, the complete variable domain is EADIYQTPRYLVIGTGKKITLECSQTMGHDKMYWYQQDPGMELHLIHYSYGVNSTEKGDLSSESTVSRIRTEHFPLTLESARPSHTSQYLCASYGQGPGELFFGEGSRLTVL.

This clone was counted between two and nine times. The chain is built from TRBV9 and TRBJ1-1, with D possibly being TRBD1 (6 bases). This CDR3 contains 16 residues. The V gene's germline CDR1 is SGDLS and CDR2 YYNGEE. Trimming took 2 bases from V and 1 from J, leaving 15 bases between them. The CDR3 spells CASSVGNRASNTEAFF. The CDR3 DNA is TGTGCCAGCAGCGTGGGGAACAGGGCTTCGAACACTGAAGCTTTCTTT. The full variable domain, completed using reference TRBV9 and TRBJ1-1, is DSGVTQTPKHLITATGQRVTLRCSPRSGDLSVYWYQQSLDQGLQFLIQYYNGEERAKGNILERFSAQQFPDLHSELNLSSLELGDSALYFCASSVGNRASNTEAFFGQGTRLTVV.

The rearrangement links TRBV6-1 to TRBJ2-7; D call uncertain. Germline V gene sequence: CDR1 MNHNS, CDR2 SASEGT. V lost 2 bases, J lost 8 bases, and 19 bases lay in between. The CDR3 extends over 15 amino acids. The CDR3 sequence is CASSERAAASRKQYF. CDR3 in DNA: TGTGCCAGCAGTGAACGCGCTGCCGCCTCTAGGAAGCAGTACTTC.

V is TRBV5-6 and J is TRBJ1-3, with 8 bases identical to TRBD1. The CDR3 runs 17 residues. CDR1 SGHDT and CDR2 YYEEEE come from the germline V gene. Losses at the gene ends were 4 bases for V and 0 bases for J; bases not matched to a gene: 9. The CDR3 DNA sequence: TGTGCCAGCAGCGCGGGGGACAGGCGACTCTCTGGAAACACCATATATTTT. It yields the protein CASSAGDRRLSGNTIYF.

V usage is TRBV4-3 and J usage is TRBJ1-5; 7 nucleotides match TRBD1. The ends lost 0 bases at V and 4 bases at J; junction bases unmatched: 9. Germline V lookup: CDR1 LGHNA, CDR2 YSLEER. The length of the CDR3 is 17 residues. CDR3 protein: CASSQEATGARNQPQHF. As DNA, the CDR3 is TGCGCCAGCAGCCAAGAGGCCACAGGGGCGCGAAATCAGCCCCAGCATTTT.

The gene calls are TRBV9 and TRBJ2-7; possibly TRBD1 for D (5 bases). V lost 0 bases and J lost 3, with 13 bases in between. The CDR3 has 15 amino acids. Germline CDR1 SGDLS, CDR2 YYNGEE. The CDR3 sequence is CASSVGQGPVYEQYF. The CDR3 DNA reads as TGTGCCAGCAGCGTAGGCCAGGGTCCCGTCTACGAGCAGTACTTC.

The J gene is TRBJ2-7, the V gene TRBV7-6, with 9 bases matching TRBD2. CDR3 length equals 16 residues. V shed 5 bases and J 4 bases; nucleotides not matched to a gene: 12. CDR1 SGHVS and CDR2 FNYEAQ come from the germline V gene. The DNA for the CDR3 is TGTGCCAGCAGCCCGTCGGCTAGCGGGGCGGGTTACGAGCAGTACTTC. Its translation is CASSPSASGAGYEQYF. Complete variable domain (other parts from reference TRBV7-6 and TRBJ2-7): GAGVSQSPRYKVTKRGQDVALRCDPISGHVSLYWYRQALGQGPEFLTYFNYEAQQDKSGLPNDRFSAERPEGSISTLTIQRTEQRDSAMYRCASSPSASGAGYEQYFGPGTRLTVT.

This chain joins TRBV7-3 and TRBJ2-2; tentatively, D is TRBD1 (6 bases). V was cut by 2 bases and J by 1 base, with 11 bases left in between. Germline CDR1 is SGHTA and CDR2 is FQGTGA. The CDR3 totals 16 residues. CDR3 nucleotide sequence: TGTGCCAGCAGCTTACAGGGGATCCAGAACACCGGGGAGCTGTTTTTT. Translating gives CASSLQGIQNTGELFF.

The chain is built from TRBV19 and TRBJ1-5; D is unclear. Germline V gives CDR1 LNHDA, CDR2 SQIVND (reference sequence). There are 13 residues in the CDR3. Trimming removed 7 bases from V and 7 bases from J, with 14 bases in between. CDR3 residues: CASKRGEGQPQHF. CDR3 DNA sequence: TGTGCCAGTAAGCGGGGTGAGGGCCAGCCCCAGCATTTT.

J is TRBJ1-2 and V is TRBV4-3, with no clear D. The CDR3 spans 15 residues. Germline CDR1 LGHNA, CDR2 YSLEER. V lost 1 base to trimming and J lost 1 base, with 10 bases between them. The CDR3 sequence: CASSQAGAGNYGYTF. In DNA form, the CDR3 reads TGCGCCAGCAGCCAAGCAGGCGCGGGTAACTATGGCTACACCTTC.

The V and J genes are TRBV11-2 and TRBJ1-3, with a weak D call TRBD1 (6 bases). The length of the CDR3 is 19 residues. The V and J ends lost 1 base and 1 base respectively, with 20 bases between them. The germline V gene encodes CDR1 SGHAT and CDR2 FQNNGV. The CDR3 loop is CASSLVSRQGIRSGNTIYF. The CDR3 DNA follows: TGTGCCAGCAGCTTAGTCTCTCGGCAGGGGATTAGGTCTGGAAACACCATATATTTT.

The V gene is TRBV9, the J gene TRBJ2-7, with 12 bases lining up with TRBD1. Germline-derived CDR1 and CDR2 are SGDLS and YYNGEE. After removal of 4 bases from V and 5 bases from J, the junction contained 13 bases not matched to a gene. The CDR3 runs 17 residues. This CDR3 is CASSPRTGTGGRNEQYF. The CDR3, as DNA: TGTGCCAGCAGCCCGCGAACCGGGACAGGGGGCAGGAACGAGCAGTACTTC.

The CDR3 loop reads CASDLGDYGYTF. The CDR3 nucleotides read TGTGCCAGTGATCTAGGCGACTATGGCTACACCTTC. The chain has TRBV6-1 and TRBJ1-2; D unresolved. V lost 9 bases, J lost 3 bases, and 11 bases lay in between. This CDR3 spans 12 amino acids. Germline V gene data show CDR1 as MNHNS and CDR2 as SASEGT.

The chain combines TRBV19 with TRBJ1-1; tentative D call: TRBD1 (5 bases). V was pared by 6 bases and J by 0 bases, with 11 bases between. This CDR3 is built from 14 residues. Germline CDR1 and CDR2: LNHDA and SQIVND (reference sequence). CDR3 DNA sequence: TGTGCCAGTAGACTTCGGGGGGTGAACACTGAAGCTTTCTTT. This codes for CASRLRGVNTEAFF.

The V gene is TRBV5-4, the J gene TRBJ1-1; TRBD1 might be the D (6 bases). The V end was cut by 0 bases, the J end by 0 bases, with 9 bases between. Germline CDR1 reads SGHNT; CDR2 reads YYREEE (reference sequence). This CDR3 has 15 residues. In nucleotides, the CDR3 is TGTGCCAGCAGCTTGGCAGACAGGCTGAACACTGAAGCTTTCTTT. Amino acid sequence: CASSLADRLNTEAFF.

The chain joins TRBV13 to TRBJ1-1; D possibly corresponds to TRBD1 (6 bases). V was cut by 5 bases and J by 1 base, with 20 bases left in between. CDR1 is PRHDT, CDR2 FYEKMQ, per germline (reference sequence). This CDR3 spans 17 amino acids. The CDR3 nucleotides are TGTGCCAGCAGCCCCCCGGGGGGGCGTAGGGAGAACACTGAAGCTTTCTTT. This translates into CASSPPGGRRENTEAFF.

This sequence joins TRBV7-2 and TRBJ1-6; D unresolved. Germline values: CDR1 SGHTA, CDR2 FQGNSA. The CDR3 has 14 amino acids. Trimming pared 6 bases from V and 5 bases from J, leaving 11 bases between. DNA for the CDR3: TGTGCCAGCAGTCCGGACTATAATAATTCACCCCTCCACTTT. Amino acids: CASSPDYNNSPLHF. The entire variable domain, with the rest obtained from reference TRBV7-2 and TRBJ1-6, is as follows: GAGVSQSPSNKVTEKGKDVELRCDPISGHTALYWYRQSLGQGLEFLIYFQGNSAPDKSGLPSDRFSAERTGGSVSTLTIQRTQQEDSAVYLCASSPDYNNSPLHFGNGTRLTVT.

The chain uses TRBV5-4 and TRBJ2-2; 9 nucleotides match TRBD2. Per the germline V gene, CDR1 is SGHNT and CDR2 is YYREEE (reference sequence). CDR3 length: 15 amino acids. Unmatched junction bases numbered 5, after V lost 3 bases and J lost 5 bases. As DNA, the CDR3 is TGTGCCAGCAGCTCCGGCGGGGGGGCAACCGGGGAGCTGTTTTTT. Its protein is CASSSGGGATGELFF.

This clone came up once. The chain is built from TRBV25-1 and TRBJ1-2; TRBD1 might be the D (6 bases). Germline CDR1 reads MGHDK; CDR2 reads SYGVNS. This CDR3 has 16 amino acids. The germline V and J ends were trimmed by 5 bases and 1 base, with 17 bases remaining between them. The CDR3 here is CASSLGDKYFNYGYTF. CDR3 nucleotide sequence: TGTGCCAGCAGTCTCGGGGACAAATACTTTAACTATGGCTACACCTTC.

This chain joins TRBV11-1 and TRBJ1-1; TRBD1 is a possible D gene (5 bases). Trimming took 4 bases from V and 2 from J, leaving 14 bases between them. Germline V gene sequence: CDR1 SGHAT, CDR2 FQDESV (reference sequence). This CDR3 spans 15 amino acids. CDR3 in DNA: TGTGCCAGCAGCTCGCCACAGGCCCGAAACACTGAAGCTTTCTTT. Translation: CASSSPQARNTEAFF.

This chain links TRBV5-3 with TRBJ2-7; a possible D gene is TRBD1 (6 bases). TRBV5-3 is an open reading frame, and its role is uncertain. The CDR3 loop spans 15 amino acids. Trimming left V 2 bases short and J 3 bases short, with 15 bases between. CDR3 DNA sequence: TGTGCCAGAAGCTTCGGACAGCTCCACCTCTACGAGCAGTACTTC. This codes for CARSFGQLHLYEQYF.

The genes are TRBV7-2 and TRBJ2-7, with TRBD1 matching over 10 bases. This CDR3 is built from 16 residues. The ends lost 1 base at V and 2 bases at J; junction bases unmatched: 5. Per the germline V gene, CDR1 is SGHTA and CDR2 is FQGNSA. Here the CDR3 reads CASSLGGGTGAYEQYF. The CDR3 region has the DNA TGTGCCAGCAGCTTAGGGGGGGGGACAGGGGCCTACGAGCAGTACTTC.

The V call is TRBV6-1, the J call TRBJ2-1; D is perhaps TRBD1 (5 bases). The CDR3 contains 16 residues. V dropped 4 bases and J dropped 0 bases, with 13 bases sitting between them. Germline CDR1 and CDR2: MNHNS and SASEGT. CDR3: CASSGRVPSSYNEQFF. CDR3 nucleotides: TGTGCCAGCAGTGGCAGGGTTCCCAGCTCCTACAATGAGCAGTTCTTC.

The chain joins TRBV27 to TRBJ2-7, with 12 bases aligning to TRBD1. Losses at the gene ends were 2 bases for V and 5 bases for J; bases not matched to a gene: 7. CDR3 length: 16 amino acids. Germline lookup yields CDR1 MNHEY and CDR2 SMNVEV (reference sequence). In DNA, the CDR3 is TGTGCCAGCAGTTTAACCGGGACAGGGGGCATGAACGAGCAGTACTTC. Its protein is CASSLTGTGGMNEQYF.

This clone was detected once. The chain is built from TRBV9 and TRBJ2-1; perhaps TRBD2 as D (7 bases). Germline lookup yields CDR1 SGDLS and CDR2 YYNGEE. The CDR3 sequence is 16 residues long. V was clipped by 1 base and J by 8 bases, with 19 bases between them. CDR3 in DNA: TGTGCCAGCAGCGTATTCTCGGGGGGCCTAGGTGATGAGCAGTTCTTC. Translated: CASSVFSGGLGDEQFF.